This entry lists 27 T cell receptor beta chains sequenced from one sample in a study of shared clonotypes between healthy human individuals. Data came from immunoSEQ multiplex PCR; TCRdb stores just in-frame clones and leaves some out. The repertoire holds about 1.4 million clones, with about 96% as singletons. Source material: naive CD4+ T cells sorted from blood. Subset here: CD45RA+ positively selected. The receptors here all came from a man younger than 40 in good health.

The chain links TRBV4-3 to TRBJ2-1, with 10 bases aligning to TRBD1. Germline CDR1 reads LGHNA; CDR2 reads YSLEER. The CDR3 length is 16 residues. Trimming cost V 1 base and J 4 bases; bases outside gene matches: 4. DNA of the CDR3: TGCGCCAGCAGCCAAGGACAGGGGGCTTTTTACAATGAGCAGTTCTTC. Translation gives CASSQGQGAFYNEQFF.

The chain links TRBV5-6 to TRBJ1-3, with D perhaps TRBD1 (5 bases). There are 17 residues in the CDR3. V gave up 0 bases and J gave up 1 base, with 14 bases separating them. The germline CDR1 and CDR2 sequences are SGHDT and YYEEEE. CDR3 in DNA: TGTGCCAGCAGCTTGGAGGGACCAGGCAGTTCTGGAAACACCATATATTTT. As protein: CASSLEGPGSSGNTIYF.

The chain carries TRBV14 and TRBJ1-2; weak D call: TRBD1 (5 bases). Looked up from germline, CDR1 is SGHDN and CDR2 is FVKESK. V dropped 2 bases and J dropped 6 bases, with 16 bases sitting between them. This CDR3 spans 15 amino acids. CDR3 in amino acids: CASSQNTQALNGYTF. The CDR3 region has the DNA TGTGCCAGCAGCCAAAATACACAGGCGCTTAATGGCTACACCTTC. Filled out from reference TRBV14 and TRBJ1-2, the complete variable domain reads EAGVTQFPSHSVIEKGQTVTLRCDPISGHDNLYWYRRVMGKEIKFLLHFVKESKQDESGMPNNRFLAERTGGTYSTLKVQPAELEDSGVYFCASSQNTQALNGYTFGSGTRLTVV.

V is TRBV28 and J is TRBJ2-2, with D hard to call. V shed 5 bases and J shed 4 bases, with 17 bases lying between them. The CDR3 contains 16 residues. CDR1 and CDR2 (germline): MDHEN, SYDVKM. CDR3 DNA: TGTGCCAGCAGTCCATCCCACATAATCGGCACCGGGGAGCTGTTTTTT. This translates into CASSPSHIIGTGELFF.

The chain couples TRBV11-2 to TRBJ2-1, with 11 bases matching TRBD2. Germline V gives CDR1 SGHAT, CDR2 FQNNGV. Trimming cost V 5 bases and J 4 bases; bases outside gene matches: 4. The CDR3 sequence is 15 residues long. DNA for the CDR3: TGTGCCAGCAGCCATTCTAGCGGGGGGTACAATGAGCAGTTCTTC. Encoded protein: CASSHSSGGYNEQFF.

This sequence joins TRBV2 and TRBJ2-1; possible D gene TRBD2, 6 bases. V lost 9 bases and J lost 5, with 14 bases in between. This CDR3 has 13 residues. Germline CDR1 is SNHLY and CDR2 is FYNNEI. The CDR3 sequence: CASSLRDNNEQFF. The CDR3 DNA reads TGTGCCAGTTCTCTGCGGGATAACAATGAGCAGTTCTTC.

The rearrangement uses TRBV11-2 and TRBJ1-1; D unresolved. The V gene lost 5 bases and the J gene lost 4 bases, with 17 bases spanning the gap. Germline assignment: CDR1 SGHAT and CDR2 FQNNGV. The CDR3 has 15 amino acids. CDR3: CASSPSISLGTEAFF. CDR3 DNA: TGTGCCAGCAGCCCCTCGATTAGCTTGGGCACTGAAGCTTTCTTT.

This clone was recorded a few times. The chain recombines TRBV25-1 with TRBJ2-7; 9 bases line up with TRBD1. There are 14 residues in the CDR3. The germline gives CDR1 MGHDK, CDR2 SYGVNS. V lost 3 bases and J lost 4; bases outside the gene matches: 4. The DNA of the CDR3 is TGTGCCAGCAGTGACACAGGGGGCTCGTACGAGCAGTACTTC. Its protein is CASSDTGGSYEQYF.

J is TRBJ1-3 and V is TRBV4-1; TRBD1 is a possible D gene (6 bases). Trimming took 4 bases from V and 0 from J, leaving 16 bases between them. Germline V gene sequence: CDR1 MGHRA, CDR2 YSYEKL. This CDR3 has 17 amino acids. The CDR3 is CASSLKTGHLSGNTIYF. CDR3 DNA sequence: TGCGCCAGCAGCCTAAAAACAGGGCACCTCTCTGGAAACACCATATATTTT.

The chain carries TRBV20-1 and TRBJ2-3; D is undetermined. The CDR3 has 11 residues. From germline, CDR1 is DFQATT and CDR2 SNEGSKA (reference sequence). V lost 6 bases, J lost 12 bases, and 16 bases lay in between. CDR3 in DNA: TGCAGTGCCGCATTAGACAACCTACAGTATTTT. Translation: CSAALDNLQYF.

The chain has TRBV18 and TRBJ2-3, with a possible D match to TRBD1 (5 bases). CDR1 and CDR2 (germline): KGHSH, LQKENI. Between the trimmed V and J ends, which lost 2 bases and 5 bases, there was a span of 14 bases. The CDR3 contains 15 residues. The CDR3 protein is CASSPVAPQGDTQYF. The CDR3 DNA follows: TGTGCCAGCTCACCAGTGGCGCCCCAGGGAGATACGCAGTATTTT. Full variable domain (remainder filled in from reference TRBV18 and TRBJ2-3): NAGVMQNPRHLVRRRGQEARLRCSPMKGHSHVYWYRQLPEEGLKFMVYLQKENIIDESGMPKERFSAEFPKEGPSILRIQQVVRGDSAAYFCASSPVAPQGDTQYFGPGTRLTVL.

CDR3 region: CASSYTAYEQFF. CDR3 DNA: TGTGCCAGCAGCTACACAGCATATGAGCAGTTCTTC. The chain links TRBV5-8 to TRBJ2-1; D ambiguous. Per the germline V gene, CDR1 is SGHTS and CDR2 is YDEGEE. The CDR3 extends over 12 amino acids. The ends were cut back, 3 bases at V and 8 bases at J, with 9 bases in the middle.

This sequence joins TRBV6-6 and TRBJ1-5; D not resolved. Germline V gene sequence: CDR1 MNHNY, CDR2 SVGAGI (reference sequence). The length of the CDR3 is 12 residues. V was trimmed by 8 bases and J by 9 bases, leaving 14 bases between them. CDR3 in DNA: TGTGCCAGCCAATCGGATGCGGGGCCCCAGCATTTT. As protein: CASQSDAGPQHF.

The V gene is TRBV28, the J gene TRBJ2-7; D may be TRBD1 or TRBD2 (5 bases each). This CDR3 is built from 15 residues. With 3 bases removed from V and 4 bases from J, the gap between germline ends came to 16 bases. Germline CDR1 reads MDHEN; CDR2 reads SYDVKM. This chain's CDR3 is CASSFTGTLGYEQYF. The CDR3 region has the DNA TGTGCCAGCAGTTTCACCGGGACCCTGGGATACGAGCAGTACTTC.

The gene calls are TRBV5-1 and TRBJ2-7; D gene ambiguous. The V and J ends lost 3 bases and 6 bases respectively, with 16 bases between them. The CDR3 contains 14 residues. Germline V lookup: CDR1 SGHRS, CDR2 YFSETQ. The CDR3 DNA reads TGCGCCAGCAGCTCCGATGTCCCGTTAGGCGAGCAGTACTTC. Amino acid sequence: CASSSDVPLGEQYF.

Notes on this clone: The same CDR3 arises from other DNA sequences in this sample as well. The V and J genes are TRBV9 and TRBJ2-7, with TRBD2 identical over 14 bases. The CDR3 consists of 16 residues. V lost 3 bases, J lost 5 bases, and 7 bases stayed unmatched. Germline loops: CDR1 SGDLS, CDR2 YYNGEE. The CDR3 loop is CASSATPGLAGDEQYF. The DNA for the CDR3 is TGTGCCAGCAGCGCAACTCCGGGACTAGCGGGAGACGAGCAGTACTTC.

The chain uses TRBV7-8 and TRBJ1-2; D is undetermined. Trimming took off 5 bases at V and 3 bases at J, with 25 bases between the two ends. This CDR3 has 18 amino acids. Germline V gives CDR1 SGHVS, CDR2 FQNEAQ. The CDR3: CASSLRVPTALFYYGYTF. The CDR3 DNA follows: TGTGCCAGCAGCCTTAGGGTTCCGACGGCCCTCTTTTACTATGGCTACACCTTC.

This clone has a handful of counts. Other DNA sequences within the sample encode an identical CDR3. The CDR3 region is CSVGGNEQFF. CDR3 in DNA: TGCAGCGTTGGGGGGAATGAGCAGTTCTTC. The J gene is TRBJ2-1, the V gene TRBV29-1; possibly TRBD1 or TRBD2 for D (5 bases each). CDR3 length: 10 amino acids. Germline V gene sequence: CDR1 SQVTM, CDR2 ANQGSEA. Between the trimmed V and J ends, which lost 4 bases and 7 bases, there was a span of 5 bases.

The genes are TRBV6-6 and TRBJ2-7, with D unclear. Germline CDR1 is MNHNY and CDR2 is SVGAGI (reference sequence). V lost 6 bases to trimming and J lost 6 bases, with 9 bases between them. The CDR3 is 11 amino acids. As DNA, the CDR3 is TGTGCCAGCAGCCCCCAGCGCGAGCAGTACTTC. Translated: CASSPQREQYF.

The chain employs TRBV9 and TRBJ1-2; D remains unclear. In germline, CDR1 is SGDLS, CDR2 YYNGEE. V shed 3 bases and J shed 6 bases, with 6 bases lying between them. The CDR3 runs 11 residues. The DNA for the CDR3 is TGTGCCAGCAGCGCCCGACATGGCTACACCTTC. Amino acids: CASSARHGYTF. The entire variable domain, with the rest obtained from reference TRBV9 and TRBJ1-2, is as follows: DSGVTQTPKHLITATGQRVTLRCSPRSGDLSVYWYQQSLDQGLQFLIQYYNGEERAKGNILERFSAQQFPDLHSELNLSSLELGDSALYFCASSARHGYTFGSGTRLTVV.

In regard to this clone: This sample also contains other DNA sequences that code for the same CDR3. This chain links TRBV18 with TRBJ2-3, with TRBD1 identical over 8 bases. This CDR3 has 15 residues. Germline V gives CDR1 KGHSH, CDR2 LQKENI. V gave up 2 bases and J gave up 3 bases; unmatched junction bases: 4. The CDR3 spells CASSPLGQGTDTQYF. The CDR3 DNA is TGTGCCAGCTCACCATTAGGACAGGGTACAGATACGCAGTATTTT. Complete variable domain (other parts from reference TRBV18 and TRBJ2-3): NAGVMQNPRHLVRRRGQEARLRCSPMKGHSHVYWYRQLPEEGLKFMVYLQKENIIDESGMPKERFSAEFPKEGPSILRIQQVVRGDSAAYFCASSPLGQGTDTQYFGPGTRLTVL.

V usage is TRBV21-1 and J usage is TRBJ2-1; the table's D call, TRBD1, has no DNA check behind it. TRBV21-1 is a pseudogene locus. CDR3 length: 17 amino acids. The CDR3 loop is CASSKALGQGLHNEQFF. The CDR3 bases are TGTGCCAGCAGCAAAGCCTTGGGACAGGGTCTGCACAATGAGCAGTTCTTC.

This CDR3 reads CASSNRVAGGDETQYF. The DNA of the CDR3 is TGTGCCAGCAGCAACCGTGTGGCGGGAGGGGATGAGACCCAGTACTTC. J is TRBJ2-5 and V is TRBV11-2, with 9 bases that match TRBD2. CDR1 SGHAT and CDR2 FQNNGV come from the germline V gene. There are 16 residues in the CDR3. Losses at the gene ends were 5 bases for V and 5 bases for J; bases not matched to a gene: 12. The full variable domain, with the rest looked up from reference TRBV11-2 and TRBJ2-5, is EAGVAQSPRYKIIEKRQSVAFWCNPISGHATLYWYQQILGQGPKLLIQFQNNGVVDDSQLPKDRFSAERLKGVDSTLKIQPAKLEDSAVYLCASSNRVAGGDETQYFGPGTRLLVL.

The gene calls are TRBV11-1 and TRBJ2-1; D is perhaps TRBD1 (5 bases). Trimming left V 4 bases short and J 0 bases short, with 7 bases between. The CDR3 loop spans 14 amino acids. Per germline, CDR1 SGHAT and CDR2 FQDESV (reference sequence). The CDR3 DNA sequence: TGTGCCAGCAGCTACAGGAGCTCCTACAATGAGCAGTTCTTC. Translating it yields CASSYRSSYNEQFF.

J is TRBJ2-2 and V is TRBV5-6, with TRBD2 matching 14 bases. Germline trimming cut 4 bases from V and 5 bases from J; bases unmatched to any gene: 10. Germline lookup yields CDR1 SGHDT and CDR2 YYEEEE. The CDR3 is made up of 18 amino acids. The CDR3: CASSPPGLAGVMTGELFF. CDR3 DNA sequence: TGTGCCAGCAGCCCCCCGGGACTAGCGGGAGTTATGACCGGGGAGCTGTTTTTT.

About this clone itself: Other DNA sequences in this sample translate to the same CDR3. J is TRBJ2-1 and V is TRBV7-9; D call uncertain. V was pared by 5 bases and J by 6 bases, with 11 bases between. The germline gives CDR1 SEHNR, CDR2 FQNEAQ (reference sequence). CDR3 length: 13 amino acids. CDR3 amino acids: CASSLQGGNEQFF. CDR3 DNA sequence: TGTGCCAGCAGCCTCCAAGGCGGCAATGAGCAGTTCTTC.

The chain couples TRBV19 to TRBJ2-3, with 7 bases identical to TRBD2. Germline V gene lookup returns CDR1 LNHDA and CDR2 SQIVND (reference sequence). J was trimmed by 6 bases and V by 7 bases; bases with no gene match: 13. The CDR3 consists of 15 residues. The chain's CDR3 is CASTTWESGKDTQYF. The DNA of the CDR3 is TGTGCCAGTACGACGTGGGAAAGCGGGAAGGATACGCAGTATTTT. Filled out from reference TRBV19 and TRBJ2-3, the complete variable domain reads DGGITQSPKYLFRKEGQNVTLSCEQNLNHDAMYWYRQDPGQGLRLIYYSQIVNDFQKGDIAEGYSVSREKKESFPLTVTSAQKNPTAFYLCASTTWESGKDTQYFGPGTRLTVL.